This passage covers 23 T cell receptor beta chains from one sample sequenced in a study of T cell repertoires in cytomegalovirus infection. Each CDR3 protein gets one entry after TCRdb re-called the reads with MiXCR. Among hundreds of thousands of distinct CDR3 sequences listed, roughly a sixth were seen once. The sample was PBMCs. The receptors come from a human donor in good health (CMV status not recorded). Some clones in this sample may be carry-over from other donors' samples.

The chain uses TRBV20-1 and TRBJ2-3; maybe TRBD1 (5 bases). The CDR3 extends over 14 amino acids. V was trimmed by 0 bases and J by 6 bases, leaving 13 bases between them. Germline-derived CDR1 and CDR2 are DFQATT and SNEGSKA (reference sequence). The CDR3 nucleotides read TGCAGTGCTAGAGATCGAGGTGCAGGGGATACGCAGTATTTT. It specifies CSARDRGAGDTQYF.

The V gene is TRBV10-3, the J gene TRBJ1-5; tentatively, D is TRBD1 (5 bases). V was cut by 3 bases and J by 3 bases, with 9 bases left in between. This CDR3 spans 14 amino acids. The germline V gene encodes CDR1 ENHRY and CDR2 SYGVKD. The CDR3, as DNA: TGTGCCATCAGTGAAGAGGGGATCAATCAGCCCCAGCATTTT. Encoded protein: CAISEEGINQPQHF.

This clonotype was seen a few times. The V call is TRBV28, the J call TRBJ1-4; the match to TRBD1 covers 7 bases. Trimming removed 3 bases from V and 2 bases from J; junction bases left unmatched: 3. This CDR3 is built from 15 residues. Germline V gene lookup returns CDR1 MDHEN and CDR2 SYDVKM. As DNA, the CDR3 is TGTGCCAGCAGTTTTAGGGGGCGGACTAATGAAAAACTGTTTTTT. Encoded protein: CASSFRGRTNEKLFF.

The V gene is TRBV7-8, the J gene TRBJ1-2; D uncertain. This CDR3 comprises 16 residues. Germline V CDR1 and CDR2: SGHVS, FQNEAQ. The V and J ends lost 0 bases and 7 bases respectively, with 18 bases between them. The chain's CDR3 is CASSLASRETRRGYTF. The CDR3 nucleotides read TGTGCCAGCAGCTTAGCATCGCGGGAAACGAGGCGTGGCTACACCTTC.

This clonotype appeared many times. In nucleotides, the CDR3 is TGTGCCAGCAGCCCCCGGGGGGGCAACACCGGGGAGCTGTTTTTT. Translation: CASSPRGGNTGELFF. This chain links TRBV7-2 with TRBJ2-2; the match to TRBD2 covers 8 bases. V shed 5 bases and J 2 bases; nucleotides not matched to a gene: 4. Germline assignment: CDR1 SGHTA and CDR2 FQGNSA. The CDR3 runs 15 residues.

This clonotype was seen many times. The chain employs TRBV6-6 and TRBJ1-1, with a weak D call TRBD1 (6 bases). V lost 0 bases and J 2 bases, leaving 7 bases between the germline ends. The CDR3 covers 14 residues. Germline lookup yields CDR1 MNHNY and CDR2 SVGAGI (reference sequence). In DNA form, the CDR3 reads TGTGCCAGCAGTTACTCTGGGGGCAACACTGAAGCTTTCTTT. Its translation: CASSYSGGNTEAFF.

This clonotype has ten or more counts. The V call is TRBV7-2, the J call TRBJ1-1; D call uncertain. In germline, CDR1 is SGHTA, CDR2 FQGNSA. V was shortened by 2 bases and J by 1 base, with 5 bases between the two germline ends. The length of the CDR3 is 13 residues. The CDR3 is CASSLWANTEAFF. The CDR3 DNA follows: TGTGCCAGCAGCTTATGGGCGAACACTGAAGCTTTCTTT.

This clonotype was seen only once. The gene calls are TRBV5-4 and TRBJ1-1; D is unresolved. Germline-derived CDR1 and CDR2 are SGHNT and YYREEE (reference sequence). The length of the CDR3 is 15 residues. Trimming removed 6 bases at V and 0 bases at J, with 15 bases between. CDR3: CASTRGGRMNTEAFF. CDR3 nucleotides: TGTGCCAGCACCCGGGGTGGGAGAATGAACACTGAAGCTTTCTTT.

The chain links TRBV2 to TRBJ2-4, with 11 bases aligning to TRBD1. Trimming cost V 7 bases and J 8 bases; bases outside gene matches: 7. The CDR3 covers 14 residues. CDR1 and CDR2 (germline): SNHLY, FYNNEI. The CDR3 region is CASTSDRGLDIQYF. CDR3 coding DNA: TGTGCCAGCACGTCGGACAGGGGGCTTGACATTCAGTACTTC.

This chain links TRBV20-1 with TRBJ1-1; no reliable D call. CDR3 size: 13 residues. The germline gives CDR1 DFQATT, CDR2 SNEGSKA (reference sequence). The V end lost 1 base, the J end lost 1 base, and 7 bases lay between the germline ends. The CDR3: CSARVYTNTEAFF. CDR3 nucleotides: TGCAGTGCTAGAGTATATACGAACACTGAAGCTTTCTTT.

The CDR3 DNA sequence: TGTGCCAGTAGTATGAGGCCGGGGCCAGACAGAATCTCCTACGAGCAGTACTTC. Protein product: CASSMRPGPDRISYEQYF. The chain is built from TRBV19 and TRBJ2-7, with D perhaps being TRBD1 or TRBD2 (5 bases each). The length of the CDR3 is 18 residues. Trimming pared 3 bases from V and 0 bases from J, leaving 21 bases between. The V gene's germline CDR1 is LNHDA and CDR2 SQIVND (reference sequence).

This chain connects TRBV5-5 to TRBJ2-7; no clear D. V was cut by 2 bases and J by 2 bases, with 5 bases left in between. Germline-derived CDR1 and CDR2 are SGHKS and YYEKEE (reference sequence). The CDR3 totals 12 residues. The CDR3 sequence: CASSLQPYEQYF. As DNA, the CDR3 is TGTGCCAGCAGCTTACAACCCTACGAGCAGTACTTC.

The table lists this clonotype with a few counts. The CDR3 here is CASSLTSGGTVQLFF. In DNA form, the CDR3 reads TGTGCCAGCAGCCTGACTAGCGGGGGGACGGTACAGCTGTTTTTT. The chain employs TRBV6-5 and TRBJ2-2; 13 bases fit TRBD2. The CDR3 covers 15 residues. Unmatched junction bases numbered 10, after V lost 6 bases and J lost 12 bases. Looked up from germline, CDR1 is MNHEY and CDR2 is SVGAGI.

This clonotype was seen more than once but under ten times. This chain uses TRBV6-5 with TRBJ1-2; D perhaps matches TRBD1 (6 bases). The CDR3 sequence is 16 residues long. Germline CDR1 MNHEY, CDR2 SVGAGI. The V gene lost 0 bases and the J gene lost 5 bases, with 16 bases spanning the gap. CDR3 protein: CASSYSGGGQGYGYTF. Here the CDR3 DNA reads TGTGCCAGCAGTTACTCCGGGGGGGGGCAAGGTTATGGCTACACCTTC.

V usage is TRBV4-1 and J usage is TRBJ2-3; D tentatively reads TRBD1 or TRBD2 (5 bases each). The germline gives CDR1 MGHRA, CDR2 YSYEKL. The CDR3 contains 16 residues. V lost 3 bases, J lost 5 bases, and 18 bases lay in between. The CDR3 is CASSQVRVGDGDTQYF. The DNA for the CDR3 is TGCGCCAGCAGCCAGGTCCGGGTGGGGGATGGAGATACGCAGTATTTT.

This clonotype was counted a few times. This sequence joins TRBV12-3 or TRBV12-4 and TRBJ2-7, with 9 bases lining up with TRBD1. After removal of 5 bases from V and 4 bases from J, the junction contained 9 bases not matched to a gene. This CDR3 contains 15 residues. The CDR3 sequence: CASSPWWGQGYEQYF. CDR3 DNA: TGTGCCAGCAGTCCTTGGTGGGGACAGGGTTACGAGCAGTACTTC.

This clonotype was seen a few times. The chain has TRBV5-4 and TRBJ2-7, with 8 bases matching TRBD1. CDR1 and CDR2 (germline): SGHNT, YYREEE (reference sequence). The trim removed 4 bases at V and 1 base at J, leaving 7 bases unmatched. The CDR3 contains 15 residues. The CDR3 region has the DNA TGTGCCAGCAGCCAGGACAGGGTTGGATCCTACGAGCAGTACTTC. Translation gives CASSQDRVGSYEQYF.

This clonotype was observed a few times. The chain couples TRBV2 to TRBJ1-1, with D possibly matching TRBD1 (6 bases). The CDR3 consists of 14 residues. Trimming pared 6 bases from V and 4 bases from J, leaving 15 bases between. Germline CDR1 is SNHLY and CDR2 is FYNNEI. The CDR3 coding sequence is TGTGCCAGCAGGCAACAGGAACAGGGCACTGAAGCTTTCTTT. Encoded protein: CASRQQEQGTEAFF.

The chain combines TRBV6-6 with TRBJ1-4; D is perhaps TRBD1 (5 bases). Per germline, CDR1 MNHNY and CDR2 SVGAGI (reference sequence). This CDR3 contains 14 residues. The V and J ends lost 0 bases and 12 bases respectively, with 14 bases between them. The CDR3 protein is CASSYSEVVGELFF. CDR3 bases: TGTGCCAGCAGTTACTCAGAAGTCGTAGGGGAACTGTTTTTT.

The chain carries TRBV12-3 or TRBV12-4 and TRBJ1-3; no reliable D call. The CDR3 consists of 15 residues. V gave up 6 bases and J gave up 4 bases, with 16 bases separating them. The CDR3 loop is CASSPPGGPGNTIYF. CDR3 in DNA: TGTGCCAGCAGCCCTCCGGGAGGTCCGGGAAACACCATATATTTT.

The chain joins TRBV6-2 or TRBV6-3 to TRBJ2-3; TRBD2 agrees at 7 bases. Germline trimming cut 4 bases from V and 0 bases from J; bases unmatched to any gene: 4. The germline V gene encodes CDR1 MNHEY and CDR2 SVGEGT. The CDR3 runs to 15 residues. The CDR3 DNA reads TGTGCCAGCAGTTCGGCGGGGGTGAGCACAGATACGCAGTATTTT. It is translated as CASSSAGVSTDTQYF.

The chain recombines TRBV6-2 or TRBV6-3 with TRBJ1-5; D is ambiguous. The V end was cut by 6 bases, the J end by 4 bases, with 19 bases between. The germline gives CDR1 MNHEY, CDR2 SVGEGT. The CDR3 is 16 residues long. CDR3 protein: CASSTPPARRNQPQHF. CDR3 DNA sequence: TGTGCCAGCAGCACACCCCCGGCGCGTAGAAATCAGCCCCAGCATTTT.

This clonotype occurred a few times. The CDR3 sequence: CSARGQYVSGANVLTF. The CDR3 nucleotides read TGCAGTGCTAGGGGACAGTATGTCTCTGGGGCCAACGTCCTGACTTTC. The rearrangement uses TRBV20-1 and TRBJ2-6; 7 nucleotides line up with TRBD1. CDR1 and CDR2 (germline): DFQATT, SNEGSKA (reference sequence). CDR3 length: 16 amino acids. J was trimmed by 0 bases and V by 3 bases; bases with no gene match: 5.